Below, 5 T cell receptor beta chains from the same sample are listed, as sequenced in a study of T cell changes during pregnancy in multiple sclerosis. TCRdb's table, derived via immunoSEQ multiplex PCR, lists solely in-frame clones and lacks some. Of some 20,000 clones listed, 75% to 90% were seen once; the top ten hold approximately 1%. Here the sequenced sample was CD4+ T cells from peripheral blood mononuclear cells, taken in the first trimester of pregnancy. The origin of the receptors is a female donor in good health, enrolled as a control in a pregnancy study.

This sequence joins TRBV27 and TRBJ1-2; 8 bases map to TRBD1. V was clipped by 4 bases and J by 2 bases; unmatched bases: 3. Germline loops: CDR1 MNHEY, CDR2 SMNVEV (reference sequence). This CDR3 is built from 14 residues. This chain's CDR3 is CASSSRDRNYGYTF. CDR3 nucleotides: TGTGCCAGCAGTTCACGGGACAGGAACTATGGCTACACCTTC.

The CDR3 sequence is CASSVVDRANSPLHF. The DNA for the CDR3 is TGTGCCAGCAGTGTCGTTGACAGGGCCAATTCACCCCTCCACTTT. This sequence joins TRBV6-1 and TRBJ1-6, with TRBD1 identical over 7 bases. The V segment lost 4 bases and the J segment 7 bases; nucleotides outside the gene matches: 7. This CDR3 region has 15 residues. CDR1 is MNHNS, CDR2 SASEGT, per germline.

The chain combines TRBV4-2 with TRBJ2-7, with D maybe TRBD2 (6 bases). The V and J ends lost 4 bases and 0 bases respectively, with 13 bases between them. CDR3 length equals 15 residues. CDR1 is LGHNA, CDR2 YNFKEQ, per germline. The CDR3 loop reads CASSPTGGTSYEQYF. For the CDR3, the DNA is TGTGCCAGCAGCCCGACTGGCGGGACCTCCTACGAGCAGTACTTC.

V is TRBV5-1 and J is TRBJ1-5; 7 positions agree with TRBD1. The junction had 7 bases not matched to a gene; V was cut back by 3 bases and J by 7 bases. Germline V gene lookup returns CDR1 SGHRS and CDR2 YFSETQ. This CDR3 has 14 amino acids. The CDR3 is CASSSTQGGQPQHF. The DNA for the CDR3 is TGCGCCAGCAGCTCGACCCAAGGGGGCCAGCCCCAGCATTTT.

This clone has only a few counts. The chain carries TRBV30 and TRBJ2-1; D is perhaps TRBD1 (5 bases). Germline lookup yields CDR1 GTSNPN and CDR2 SVGIG (reference sequence). Trimming pared 6 bases from V and 7 bases from J, leaving 10 bases between. The CDR3 consists of 11 residues. The CDR3 sequence: CACLKGNEQFF. In DNA form, the CDR3 reads TGTGCCTGCCTCAAGGGGAATGAGCAGTTCTTC.